The present T cell receptor beta chain was sequenced within a study of siplizumab effects on memory and regulatory T cells (dated by TCRdb to the late 2010s). About the full investigation: The study looked at the effect of siplizumab, an anti-CD2 antibody, on alloreactive T-cell subsets in allogeneic mixed lymphocyte reactions made from human PBMCs. Study-level results and caveats: A naive or memory phenotype could not be assigned to roughly 75-95% of proliferating CD4+ or CD8+ clones. Among mappable alloreactive CD4+ clones, an average Treg-derived fraction of about 69% was observed with siplizumab, compared with approximately 30% in control reactions. Greater diversity appeared to be present in unstimulated naive T cells than in memory T cells, and a substantial contribution to the alloresponse seemed to be made by naive cells. Whether proliferating Tregs from siplizumab cultures actually had suppressive function was not functionally confirmed. The cumulative frequency of alloreactive sequences traceable to unstimulated CD4+ memory T cells was significantly reduced by siplizumab. Sequences below about 10^-5 frequency were poorly captured, so only a minor fraction of alloreactive clones could be mapped to unstimulated subsets.

As to this clone: Its antigen remains undetermined. No qualities accompany the bases; no much larger clone lies one base away.

The CDR1 and CDR2 encoded by the germline V gene are SGHAT and FQNNGV. V ends up 4 bases short and J 3 bases short, with an unmatched junction base count of 1. Counted from cysteine to phenylalanine, this CDR3 has 14 amino acids. The kept DNA is CDR3 alone, 42 bases in frame from the first base. The library was made by the immunoSEQ multiplex PCR assay. Approximately 100,000 TCR templates per sample were assayed on the deep sequencing platform. Genomic DNA extracted from sorted T cells was the material used for TCRbeta CDR3 sequencing. The authors' pipeline ran thus. The R programming language was used for the clonal analysis of the TCRbeta CDR3 data. Alloreactive CD4+ and CD8+ clones were identified by comparing unstimulated samples to CFSE-low samples taken after the reaction. Regulatory or non-regulatory origin was assigned to alloreactive CD4+ clones by matching of sequences to sorted unstimulated Treg and non-Treg repertoires. Not all clones reach the TCRdb copy of this immuneACCESS table, which keeps in-frame sequences only. Checked studies attribute under half of the gap to unresolved V genes and leave the rest unexplained. D and trimming come from the DNA, and the V and J calls and clone size come from that table. The sample records approximately 60,000 clones, around 96% of which are singletons. The ten biggest clones cover around 0.093% of the sample.

Unstimulated CD4+ memory cells were also sequenced in three donor pairs, together with CD4+ naive, CD8+ TEMRA, CD8+ naive and CD8+ effector memory subsets. Sorted unstimulated T cells and proliferating T cells recovered from mixed lymphocyte reactions were subjected to TCRbeta CDR3 sequencing. Fresh whole blood from about 10 HLA-typed healthy donors served as the source for isolating PBMCs. The sequenced material came from naive CD8+ T cells sorted from blood. The cell subset or site label, read with the paper, signifies: unstimulated naive T cells. The receptor chain draws on TRBV11-2 and TRBJ2-2; TRBD1 aligns with 8 central bases. The TCR was taken from a human donor in good health. The CDR3 region: CASSSTGDTGELFF. The sequenced DNA is TGTGCCAGCAGCTCGACAGGGGACACCGGGGAGCTGTTTTTT.